Listed below are T cell receptor beta chains from one sample, sequenced in a study of shared clonotypes between healthy human individuals. Measured with immunoSEQ multiplex PCR; TCRdb has only the in-frame clones, and not every one. The repertoire includes roughly 680,000 clones, approximately 72% of them detected once, and about 1.8% sits in the top ten. The sample was memory CD4+ T cells sorted from blood. The receptor set was obtained from a woman aged 25 to 39 in good health. The CDR3 runs from the conserved cysteine through the conserved F or W. The order of the fields is clone size, CDR3 length, D gene, J gene, V gene, CDR3 DNA, CDR3 protein. A D gene is named only where the DNA matches it firmly. The size of a clone is reported for some rows only, either as once, few or many, or as a class for expanded clones.

. | 16 | . | TRBJ1-4 | TRBV14 | TGTGCCAGCAGCCCCATCACAGGGCGCCCTAGGGAAAAACTGTTTTTT | CASSPITGRPREKLFF
. | 15 | . | TRBJ2-2 | TRBV4-2 | TGTGCCAGCAGCCTGGCAGGGCGGGACACCGGGGAGCTGTTTTTT | CASSLAGRDTGELFF
. | 15 | . | TRBJ2-2 | TRBV18 | TGTGCCAGCTCACCACGGCAGGGTAACACCGGGGAGCTGTTTTTT | CASSPRQGNTGELFF
. | 12 | . | TRBJ1-1 | TRBV5-1 | TGCGCCAGCAGCTTGCAGAACACTGAAGCTTTCTTT | CASSLQNTEAFF
. | 13 | . | TRBJ2-1 | TRBV5-6 | TGTGCCAGCAGCTTGGTTGGCTACAATGAGCAGTTCTTC | CASSLVGYNEQFF
. | 13 | . | TRBJ2-7 | TRBV6-5 | TGTGCCAGCAGTTACTCGGAATCATACGAGCAGTACTTC | CASSYSESYEQYF
. | 12 | . | TRBJ2-7 | TRBV28 | TGTGCCAGCAGTTATCGCAGCTACGAGCAGTACTTC | CASSYRSYEQYF
few | 15 | . | TRBJ1-1 | TRBV10-3 | TGTGCCATCAGTGCGCACAGGGAAGGGGGCACTGAAGCTTTCTTT | CAISAHREGGTEAFF
once | 15 | TRBD2 | TRBJ2-5 | TRBV4-1 | TGCGCCAGCAGCCGGTTACTCCTAGCGGGAGAGACCCAGTACTTC | CASSRLLLAGETQYF
. | 12 | . | TRBJ1-3 | TRBV30 | TGTGCCTGGAGTGTGGTTTTGAACACCATATATTTT | CAWSVVLNTIYF
. | 13 | . | TRBJ2-1 | TRBV7-9 | TGTGCCAGCAGCTGGGACTCCATGGATGAGCAGTTCTTC | CASSWDSMDEQFF
. | 15 | TRBD2 | TRBJ2-5 | TRBV6-6 | TGTGCCAGCAGTACCGGACTAGCGGGAGTGGAGACCCAGTACTTC | CASSTGLAGVETQYF
. | 15 | . | TRBJ2-2 | TRBV21-1 | TGTGCCAGCAGCAAACCAGGAGTGGACACCGGGGAGCTGTTTTTT | CASSKPGVDTGELFF
. | 14 | TRBD1 | TRBJ1-1 | TRBV5-1 | TGCGCCAGCAGCTCCGGGACAGGGTACACTGAAGCTTTCTTT | CASSSGTGYTEAFF
. | 18 | . | TRBJ1-2 | TRBV5-1 | TGCGCCAGCAGCTTGGCACGCTCGTCCAGAGACCTTAACTATGGCTACACCTTC | CASSLARSSRDLNYGYTF
. | 17 | TRBD2 | TRBJ2-5 | TRBV5-1 | TGCGCCAGCACCCGACTAGCGGGAGATCGCTCGGCAGAGACCCAGTACTTC | CASTRLAGDRSAETQYF
once | 15 | . | TRBJ2-3 | TRBV7-3 | TGTGCCAGCAGCTTAACTTCCGGGAGCACAGATACGCAGTATTTT | CASSLTSGSTDTQYF
. | 14 | . | TRBJ1-5 | TRBV5-8 | TGTGCCAGCAGCTTTCTCCATAGCAATCAGCCCCAGCATTTT | CASSFLHSNQPQHF
. | 17 | . | TRBJ1-5 | TRBV21-1 | TGTGCCGCAGGTGGTTGGGACAGACCCTATAGCAATCAGCCCCAGCATTTT | CAAGGWDRPYSNQPQHF
. | 13 | . | TRBJ1-1 | TRBV6-4 | TGTGCCAGCGCGCGGGTTATGAACACTGAAGCTTTCTTT | CASARVMNTEAFF
. | 15 | . | TRBJ2-7 | TRBV6-5 | TGTGCCAGCAGTTACGAGGGAATTCACCTCTACGAGCAGTACTTC | CASSYEGIHLYEQYF
. | 12 | . | TRBJ2-1 | TRBV29-1 | TGCAGCGTGGAGTCCGACCACAATGAGCAGTTCTTC | CSVESDHNEQFF
. | 13 | TRBD1 | TRBJ2-5 | TRBV11-2 | TGTGCCAGCAGCTTGGACAGGGGGCAGACCCAGTACTTC | CASSLDRGQTQYF
. | 15 | . | TRBJ1-4 | TRBV6-1 | TGTGCCAGCAGTGCGGGATTCCTTGCCGGTGAAAAACTGTTTTTT | CASSAGFLAGEKLFF
. | 15 | TRBD2 | TRBJ2-3 | TRBV6-1 | TGTGCCAGCAGTGCGGGGGGTGGAGGCACAGATACGCAGTATTTT | CASSAGGGGTDTQYF
. | 14 | . | TRBJ2-1 | TRBV18 | TGTGCCAGCTCACCACGTAGCGAGATCGATGAGCAGTTCTTC | CASSPRSEIDEQFF
many | 13 | . | TRBJ2-3 | TRBV7-8 | TGTGCCAGCAGCCCTGGGACAACAGATACGCAGTATTTT | CASSPGTTDTQYF
. | 15 | . | TRBJ2-2 | TRBV7-3 | TGTGCCAGCAGCCCTTACTTAGCGGCGGCCGGGGAGCTGTTTTTT | CASSPYLAAAGELFF
. | 10 | . | TRBJ1-5 | TRBV6-1 | TGTGCCACCCAGGTTCAGCCCCAGCATTTT | CATQVQPQHF
. | 16 | . | TRBJ1-1 | TRBV1 | TGCACCAGCAGCCAAGATCACAAACGAACGAACACTGAAGCTTTCTTT | CTSSQDHKRTNTEAFF
. | 16 | . | TRBJ1-3 | TRBV18 | TGTGCCAGCTCACCACCTTACAGGGATGGTGGCAACACCATATATTTT | CASSPPYRDGGNTIYF